The clone carrying this T cell receptor beta chain showed up just a few times. No antigen is known for it. Sorted populations all had greater than 95% purity. The data were obtained in a study of beta chain features in type 1 diabetes. Study-level background: In all, around 99 million sorted cells from all samples were analyzed. The study, taken as a whole, reports: Researchers could not determine here whether HLA type influences TCRB rearrangement.

The CDR3 sequence is 14 residues long. Germline assignment: CDR1 SNHLY and CDR2 FYNNEI. The germline V and J ends were trimmed by 6 bases and 5 bases, with 15 bases remaining between them. cDNA synthesis used the whole RNA isolate, giving expressed TCRB sequences. Only in-frame clones appear in the TCRdb table, and some are missing; sequencing was by immunoSEQ multiplex PCR. The table shows more than 300,000 clones, with under 8.5% occurring only once. The chain is built from TRBV2 and TRBJ2-3; TRBD1 might be the D (6 bases). Sequenced sample: central memory CD4+ T cells from blood. This TCR came from a woman between 18 and 29 years old in good health. DNA of the CDR3: TGTGCCAGCAGCCACGGACAGCCTGAAGATACGCAGTATTTT. It is translated as CASSHGQPEDTQYF.